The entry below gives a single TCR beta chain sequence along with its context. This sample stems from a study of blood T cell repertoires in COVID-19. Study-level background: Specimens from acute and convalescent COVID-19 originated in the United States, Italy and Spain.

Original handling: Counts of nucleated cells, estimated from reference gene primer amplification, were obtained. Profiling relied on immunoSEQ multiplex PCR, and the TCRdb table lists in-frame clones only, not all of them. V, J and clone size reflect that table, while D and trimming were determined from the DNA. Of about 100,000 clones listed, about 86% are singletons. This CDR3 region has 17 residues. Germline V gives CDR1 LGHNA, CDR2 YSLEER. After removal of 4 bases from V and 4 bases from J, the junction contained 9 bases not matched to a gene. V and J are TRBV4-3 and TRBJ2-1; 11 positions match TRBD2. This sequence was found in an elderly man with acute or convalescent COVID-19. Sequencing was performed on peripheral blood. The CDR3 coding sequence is TGCGCCAGCAGCCCCGGGATAGCGGGAGGGCGGTACAATGAGCAGTTCTTC. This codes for CASSPGIAGGRYNEQFF.